This is a list of T cell receptor beta chains from one sample in a study of cytomegalovirus exposure and HLA in healthy donors. Some clones are missing from TCRdb's copy, which holds only in-frame ones; the method was immunoSEQ multiplex PCR. The sample comprises fewer than 200,000 clones, roughly 82% of which are singletons, and 0.95% to 1.5% rests with the top ten. Sequencing input: PBMCs. These receptors were collected from a girl between 2 and 10 years old in good health and CMV-seropositive. Each CDR3 is given with its conserved first and last residue. A D gene is named only where the DNA matches it firmly. Some rows have no size entry. The others give once, few or many, or a class for an expanded clone.

abundance,j_gene,v_gene,d_gene,CDR3aa,CDR3nt
.,TRBJ2-1,TRBV4-2,TRBD2,CASSQAIAGGSYNEQFF,TGTGCCAGCAGCCAAGCCATAGCGGGGGGATCCTACAATGAGCAGTTCTTC
.,TRBJ1-2,TRBV29-1,.,CSVEEDPSGYTF,TGCAGCGTTGAGGAGGACCCGAGTGGCTACACCTTC
few,TRBJ1-2,TRBV19,.,CASSIRAGDYGYPF,TGTGCCAGTAGTATCCGGGCCGGAGACTATGGCTACCCCTTC
.,TRBJ1-2,TRBV7-8,.,CASSLRGDYGYTF,TGTGCCAGCAGCCTCAGGGGTGACTATGGCTACACCTTC
.,TRBJ2-3,TRBV5-1,TRBD2,CASSLGGGRADTQYF,TGCGCCAGCAGCTTGGGCGGCGGGAGGGCAGATACGCAGTATTTT
.,TRBJ2-7,TRBV28,TRBD1,CASSLRQGARREQYF,TGTGCCAGCAGTTTAAGACAGGGGGCCAGGCGGGAGCAGTACTTC
.,TRBJ1-2,TRBV11-1,.,CASSLNGFANYGYTF,TGTGCCAGCAGCTTAAATGGCTTCGCTAACTATGGCTACACCTTC
.,TRBJ2-7,TRBV14,.,CASSMRGLFDSYEQYF,TGTGCCAGCAGCATGCGGGGTCTGTTTGACTCCTACGAGCAGTACTTC
few,TRBJ2-7,TRBV5-1,TRBD2,CASSLAGESSGGFYEQYF,TGCGCCAGCAGCTTGGCCGGCGAGTCTAGCGGGGGGTTTTACGAGCAGTACTTC
.,TRBJ1-3,TRBV5-1,.,CASSPRLGQTGNTIYF,TGCGCCAGCAGCCCTCGATTAGGACAGACTGGAAACACCATATATTTT